Following are 26 T cell receptor beta chains from one sample sequenced in a study of CD8 T cells in Susac syndrome. RNA was extracted with the RNeasy kit, and a quantity of about 0.45 to 1 ug was reverse transcribed using random hexamers. One entry per CDR3 protein, called by TCRdb with MiXCR from the immunoSEQ multiplex PCR reads. This table holds approximately 300,000 distinct CDR3 sequences, around 91% found once. Material: CD8+ T cells from PBMCs. The receptor source for this set is a human donor with multiple sclerosis.

This clonotype was seen a single time. V and J are TRBV16 and TRBJ2-3; TRBD1 agrees at 9 bases. Per germline, CDR1 KGHSY and CDR2 FQNENV. With 10 bases clipped from V and 3 bases from J, the junction kept 5 bases outside the gene matches. This CDR3 has 13 amino acids. CDR3 amino acids: CATWDRETDTQYF. DNA of the CDR3: TGTGCCACTTGGGACAGGGAAACAGATACGCAGTATTTT.

The V and J genes are TRBV4-1 and TRBJ1-2, with no clear D. From germline, CDR1 is MGHRA and CDR2 YSYEKL. There are 13 residues in the CDR3. Deletions cut 1 base from V and 3 bases from J, with 6 bases between. CDR3 sequence (DNA): TGCGCCAGCAGCCAAGGAGAATACTATGGCTACACCTTC. This codes for CASSQGEYYGYTF.

This chain uses TRBV3-1 with TRBJ2-2; 7 nucleotides line up with TRBD2. J was trimmed by 5 bases and V by 8 bases; bases with no gene match: 5. The CDR3 is 13 residues long. Germline-derived CDR1 and CDR2 are LGHDT and YNNKEL (reference sequence). The CDR3 DNA follows: TGTGCCAGCCTCCTGGGGGGGACCGGGGAGCTGTTTTTT. Residues: CASLLGGTGELFF.

This chain links TRBV6-6 with TRBJ2-5; 9 bases match TRBD1. V gave up 8 bases and J gave up 6 bases; unmatched junction bases: 16. This CDR3 is 16 amino acids long. The V gene's germline CDR1 is MNHNY and CDR2 SVGAGI (reference sequence). CDR3 nucleotide sequence: TGTGCCAGCGATGAGACCCTCCTGACAGGGGGTCAGACCCAGTACTTC. Protein: CASDETLLTGGQTQYF.

This chain uses TRBV2 with TRBJ2-3; tentative D call: TRBD1 (6 bases). Germline CDR1 reads SNHLY; CDR2 reads FYNNEI. Trimming stripped 9 bases from V and 2 bases from J, with 12 bases between. The CDR3 covers 13 residues. The CDR3 loop is CARQGTITDTQYF. Here the CDR3 DNA reads TGTGCCAGGCAGGGGACGATCACAGATACGCAGTATTTT.

The chain uses TRBV12-3 or TRBV12-4 and TRBJ2-1, with TRBD1 matching 7 bases. The CDR3 has 18 amino acids. J lost 8 bases, V lost 2 bases, and 18 bases had no gene match. CDR3 loop: CASSLSLGGQLDTDEQFF. The CDR3 DNA reads as TGTGCCAGCAGTTTATCGTTAGGGGGACAGCTGGACACGGATGAGCAGTTCTTC.

This clonotype was counted a single time. The chain couples TRBV20-1 to TRBJ2-7; 7 bases map to TRBD1. V was clipped by 3 bases and J by 0 bases; unmatched bases: 2. The CDR3 runs 13 residues. Germline-derived CDR1 and CDR2 are DFQATT and SNEGSKA (reference sequence). The CDR3 sequence: CSASGQDSYEQYF. The CDR3 DNA is TGCAGTGCTAGCGGACAGGACTCCTACGAGCAGTACTTC.

The chain combines TRBV6-2 or TRBV6-3 with TRBJ2-1; 10 bases align to TRBD2. The CDR3 length is 19 residues. Germline trimming cut 2 bases from V and 0 bases from J; bases unmatched to any gene: 10. The germline V gene encodes CDR1 MNHEY and CDR2 SVGEGT. Here the CDR3 reads CASSYPVPSGGSSYNEQFF. CDR3 sequence (DNA): TGTGCCAGCAGTTACCCGGTGCCTAGCGGGGGAAGCTCCTACAATGAGCAGTTCTTC.

This clonotype was counted once. The gene calls are TRBV20-1 and TRBJ2-7; no reliable D call. The CDR3 runs to 13 residues. Germline values: CDR1 DFQATT, CDR2 SNEGSKA (reference sequence). Trimming removed 1 base at V and 2 bases at J, with 9 bases between. CDR3 DNA: TGCAGTGCTAGAGGGACCGAGACCTACGAGCAGTACTTC. Its translation: CSARGTETYEQYF.

The chain recombines TRBV29-1 with TRBJ2-7; a weak D match, TRBD2 (6 bases). CDR1 and CDR2 (germline): SQVTM, ANQGSEA. The V end was cut by 7 bases, the J end by 3 bases, with 16 bases between. The CDR3 spans 13 residues. CDR3 in amino acids: CSGTPAGSYEQYF. The CDR3 nucleotides read TGCAGCGGCACCCCGGCCGGGAGCTACGAGCAGTACTTC.

The chain has TRBV27 and TRBJ1-1, with 7 bases aligning to TRBD1. The V gene end was trimmed by 7 bases and the J gene end by 7 bases; junction bases not matched to a gene: 9. There are 13 residues in the CDR3. Germline CDR1 and CDR2: MNHEY and SMNVEV (reference sequence). The CDR3 DNA reads as TGTGCCAGCACCAATCTGGGACAGCTTGAAGCTTTCTTT. As protein: CASTNLGQLEAFF.

V usage is TRBV6-5 and J usage is TRBJ1-5; D might be TRBD1 (6 bases). The V end lost 2 bases, the J end lost 6 bases, and 11 bases lay between the germline ends. The germline CDR1 and CDR2 sequences are MNHEY and SVGAGI. This CDR3 spans 14 amino acids. The DNA of the CDR3 is TGTGCCAGCAGTTACACGGGGGCAGGTCAGCCCCAGCATTTT. Translation gives CASSYTGAGQPQHF.

The chain combines TRBV5-1 with TRBJ2-7; TRBD2 is a possible D gene (6 bases). V gave up 6 bases and J gave up 4 bases, with 14 bases separating them. CDR1 is SGHRS and CDR2 is YFSETQ in the germline V gene. The CDR3 runs to 13 residues. CDR3 in amino acids: CASTPEGVYEQYF. The CDR3, as DNA: TGCGCCAGCACCCCGGAGGGAGTGTACGAGCAGTACTTC. Complete variable domain (other parts from reference TRBV5-1 and TRBJ2-7): KAGVTQTPRYLIKTRGQQVTLSCSPISGHRSVSWYQQTPGQGLQFLFEYFSETQRNKGNFPGRFSGRQFSNSRSEMNVSTLELGDSALYLCASTPEGVYEQYFGPGTRLTVT.

The V and J genes are TRBV28 and TRBJ2-5, with 14 nucleotides matching TRBD2. This CDR3 contains 15 residues. Trimming took 9 bases from V and 5 from J; bases not matched to a gene: 8. The V gene's germline CDR1 is MDHEN and CDR2 SYDVKM. Written as DNA, the CDR3 is TGTGCCAGTTATCCGGGACTAGCGGGGGAGGAGACCCAGTACTTC. Amino acids: CASYPGLAGEETQYF.

This clonotype was seen only a few times. V and J are TRBV7-9 and TRBJ1-6; TRBD1 matches at 9 bases. The CDR3 runs to 14 residues. Germline values: CDR1 SEHNR, CDR2 FQNEAQ (reference sequence). V was clipped by 6 bases and J by 7 bases; unmatched bases: 4. CDR3 region: CASSSGTGNSPLHF. The CDR3 coding sequence is TGTGCCAGCAGTTCCGGGACAGGGAATTCACCCCTCCACTTT. Full variable domain (rest looked up from reference TRBV7-9 and TRBJ1-6): DTGVSQNPRHKITKRGQNVTFRCDPISEHNRLYWYRQTLGQGPEFLTYFQNEAQLEKSRLLSDRFSAERPKGSFSTLEIQRTEQGDSAMYLCASSSGTGNSPLHFGNGTRLTVT.

V gene TRBV14 combines with J gene TRBJ2-1, with no clear D. The ends were cut back, 4 bases at V and 3 bases at J, with 22 bases in the middle. CDR1 and CDR2 (germline): SGHDN, FVKESK. This CDR3 region has 18 residues. CDR3 bases: TGTGCCAGCAGCCCCTTACCCGTAAGCGAGGCCTACTACAATGAGCAGTTCTTC. It encodes CASSPLPVSEAYYNEQFF.

The V gene is TRBV9, the J gene TRBJ2-3; 10 nucleotides align to TRBD2. Germline V lookup: CDR1 SGDLS, CDR2 YYNGEE. The length of the CDR3 is 14 residues. Losses at the gene ends were 4 bases for V and 5 bases for J; bases not matched to a gene: 4. As DNA, the CDR3 is TGTGCCAGCAGCTTTCTAGCGGGGGAAGATACGCAGTATTTT. Its translation: CASSFLAGEDTQYF.

This rearrangement joins TRBV12-3 or TRBV12-4 to TRBJ2-5; 10 bases match TRBD2. The CDR3 loop spans 16 amino acids. V was clipped by 4 bases and J by 2 bases; unmatched bases: 7. The CDR3 bases are TGTGCCAGCAGTTCCCAAGCGGGAGGGCTTCAAGAGACCCAGTACTTC. Encoded protein: CASSSQAGGLQETQYF.

This clonotype has only one observation. The chain recombines TRBV12-3 or TRBV12-4 with TRBJ2-3; no firm D call. V lost 0 bases and J 2 bases, leaving 15 bases between the germline ends. The CDR3 runs to 17 residues. In nucleotides, the CDR3 is TGTGCCAGCAGTTTAGCGTCTGGACCATTATACACAGATACGCAGTATTTT. Its translation: CASSLASGPLYTDTQYF.

The rearrangement uses TRBV6-6 and TRBJ2-2; D gene ambiguous. Per germline, CDR1 MNHNY and CDR2 SVGAGI (reference sequence). The CDR3 consists of 16 residues. Trimming left V 7 bases short and J 4 bases short, with 19 bases between. CDR3 bases: TGTGCCAGCACCGACCCTAGTGGCATTCGCACCGGGGAGCTGTTTTTT. Protein product: CASTDPSGIRTGELFF.

The chain recombines TRBV6-2 or TRBV6-3 with TRBJ2-3; TRBD2 agrees at 7 bases. This CDR3 contains 15 residues. After removal of 2 bases from V and 5 bases from J, the junction contained 7 bases not matched to a gene. Germline V gives CDR1 MNHEY, CDR2 SVGEGT. CDR3 in DNA: TGTGCCAGCAGTTACATCGCGGGAGCGGGAGATACGCAGTATTTT. Amino acids: CASSYIAGAGDTQYF.

This sequence joins TRBV6-4 and TRBJ2-1, with D tentatively TRBD2 (7 bases). V gave up 0 bases and J gave up 5 bases, with 14 bases separating them. The CDR3 consists of 16 residues. Germline lookup yields CDR1 MRHNA and CDR2 SNTAGT. CDR3 sequence: CASSDSAGAGDNEQFF. The CDR3 DNA reads as TGTGCCAGCAGTGACTCTGCGGGGGCCGGGGACAATGAGCAGTTCTTC.

This chain joins TRBV19 and TRBJ2-3; D is perhaps TRBD1 or TRBD2 (6 bases each). CDR1 and CDR2 from the germline V gene are LNHDA and SQIVND (reference sequence). The CDR3 spans 14 residues. The ends were cut back, 10 bases at V and 1 base at J, with 15 bases in the middle. The CDR3 region is CATRDTGGTDTQYF. The CDR3 DNA follows: TGTGCCACCCGGGACACGGGGGGCACAGATACGCAGTATTTT.

The chain links TRBV10-2 to TRBJ2-2; 8 nucleotides match TRBD2. Germline CDR1 is WSHSY and CDR2 is SAAADI. CDR3 length: 14 amino acids. Unmatched junction bases numbered 2, after V lost 2 bases and J lost 6 bases. This chain's CDR3 is CASSEETSAGELFF. DNA of the CDR3: TGCGCCAGCAGTGAGGAGACTAGCGCCGGGGAGCTGTTTTTT.

CDR3 protein: CASSAPRTPLHF. The DNA of the CDR3 is TGTGCCAGCAGCGCCCCAAGGACGCCCCTCCACTTT. The chain carries TRBV9 and TRBJ1-6; no clear D. The V end was cut by 3 bases, the J end by 13 bases, with 11 bases between. The CDR3 has 12 residues. Germline-derived CDR1 and CDR2 are SGDLS and YYNGEE.

This rearrangement joins TRBV20-1 to TRBJ2-3; D possibly matches TRBD1 or TRBD2 (6 bases each). CDR1 and CDR2 from the germline V gene are DFQATT and SNEGSKA (reference sequence). Trimming stripped 4 bases from V and 4 bases from J, with 21 bases between. This CDR3 contains 16 residues. The CDR3 DNA is TGCAGTGCTAACCCCGTGAGGGGGGCCGGTCCAGATACGCAGTATTTT. The encoded protein is CSANPVRGAGPDTQYF.